This T cell receptor (beta chain) was retrieved from a study of blood T cell repertoires in COVID-19. The overall study: Sources were T cells, B-cell-depleted T cells, or PBMCs; the material itself was cDNA or gDNA.

Assay: immunoSEQ multiplex PCR; the TCRdb copy retains only in-frame clones and omits some. The sample has approximately 220,000 clones, 70% to 90% seen once. Concerning this clone: One end of the junction is discordant with germline, which a read error may explain.

Germline CDR1 and CDR2: SGHVS and FNYEAQ. The CDR3 spans 18 residues. The receptor's source is a woman younger than 45 who had been exposed to COVID-19. The chain carries TRBV7-6 and TRBJ2-2, with a weak D call TRBD1 (8 bases). Sample: PBMCs or T cells enriched from blood (not recorded which). For the CDR3, the DNA is TGTGCCAGCAGCATAGCCACCCCGGACAGGGAGGGCACCGGGGAGCTGTTTTTT. The encoded protein is CASSIATPDREGTGELFF.